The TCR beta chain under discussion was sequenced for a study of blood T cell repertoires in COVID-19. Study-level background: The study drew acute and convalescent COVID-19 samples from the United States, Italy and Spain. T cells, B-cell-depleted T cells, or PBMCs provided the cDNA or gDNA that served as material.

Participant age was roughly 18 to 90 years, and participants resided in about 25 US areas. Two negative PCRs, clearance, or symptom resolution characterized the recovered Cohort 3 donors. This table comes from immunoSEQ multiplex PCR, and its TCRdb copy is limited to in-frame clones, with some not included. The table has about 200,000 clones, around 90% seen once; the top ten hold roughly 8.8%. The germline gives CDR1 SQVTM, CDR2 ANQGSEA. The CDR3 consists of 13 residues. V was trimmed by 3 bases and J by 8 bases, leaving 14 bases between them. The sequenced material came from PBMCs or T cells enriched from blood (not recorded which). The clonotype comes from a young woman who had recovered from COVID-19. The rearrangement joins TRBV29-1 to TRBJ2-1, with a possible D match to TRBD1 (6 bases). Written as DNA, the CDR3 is TGCAGCGTTGATACAGGGTTGAGAGATGAGCAGTTCTTC. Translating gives CSVDTGLRDEQFF.